This T cell receptor (beta chain) appears in the sequencing data of a study of shared clonotypes between healthy human individuals. On the study more broadly: There were three CD4 naive, three CD4 memory, two CD8 naive and one CD8 memory plates per donor. Broader study findings: In general, naive subsets displayed greater estimated richness than memory subsets did.

To make CD8 memory, CD45RO+ cells were put together with CCR7-negative CD45RA+ TemRA cells. The ends were cut back, 8 bases at V and 0 bases at J, with 11 bases in the middle. The CDR3 has 13 residues. Germline V gene sequence: CDR1 SGHVS, CDR2 FNYEAQ. About this clone itself: What it recognizes is unknown.

In the original analysis: Owing to the provision of junction-only sequences devoid of quality scores by immunoSEQ, filtering differed. Profiled with immunoSEQ multiplex PCR; TCRdb holds only in-frame clones, not every one. D and trimming come from the DNA, and the V and J calls and clone size come from that table. The sample includes roughly 320,000 clones, around nine tenths seen only once; the top ten take about a sixth. The TCR originated in a man younger than 30 in good health. This chain connects TRBV7-6 to TRBJ2-7; no clear D. Sequencing used memory CD8+ T cells sorted from blood. Subset of the sample: CD45RO+ cells pooled with CCR7-negative TemRA cells. As DNA, the CDR3 is TGTGCCAGCGCCCAACAGAGCTCCTACGAGCAGTACTTC. It yields the protein CASAQQSSYEQYF.